This entry concerns a single T cell receptor (beta chain). Its antigen is not identified. Primed by a sample-barcoded 5' primer and a J-beta primer mix, a second PCR proceeded for about 7 to 11 cycles. TCRdb called the 5' RACE reads again in MiXCR, with one record for every CDR3 protein. The data show 270,000 or so distinct CDR3 sequences, around 29% seen once. These data come from a study of blood T cells in healthy people across ages. Whole-study results and caveats: Aged donors had fewer naive CD4+ cells and lower diversity than long-lived donors.

The source of this sequence is a woman aged 70-85 years in good health. The material sequenced was blood.

The CDR3 is CASSHRLAVFAIQYF. The CDR3 DNA sequence: TGTGCCAGCAGCCACAGACTAGCGGTATTTGCCATTCAGTACTTC. V is TRBV5-6 and J is TRBJ2-4, with 9 positions matching TRBD2. Per the germline V gene, CDR1 is SGHDT and CDR2 is YYEEEE. The CDR3 consists of 15 residues. V dropped 4 bases and J dropped 9; count of bases not matched to a gene: 11.